These 10 T cell receptor beta chains were all obtained from the same sample, sequenced in a study of blood T cell repertoires in COVID-19. Data came from immunoSEQ multiplex PCR; TCRdb stores just in-frame clones and leaves some out. The data contain roughly 87,000 clones, roughly 70% of them singletons. The sequenced material came from peripheral blood. The source is a woman older than 75 with acute or convalescent COVID-19.

The chain recombines TRBV11-2 with TRBJ1-1, with 8 bases that match TRBD1. The CDR3 covers 15 residues. Germline CDR1 and CDR2: SGHAT and FQNNGV. Unmatched junction bases numbered 5, after V lost 1 base and J lost 4 bases. CDR3 DNA: TGTGCCAGCAGCTTAGCCTTTACAGGGGGCACTGAAGCTTTCTTT. Encoded protein: CASSLAFTGGTEAFF.

CDR3 sequence (DNA): TGTGCCAGCAGTGGGGACAGGGCTGATACGCAGTATTTT. It translates to CASSGDRADTQYF. V and J are TRBV2 and TRBJ2-3; 9 bases agree with TRBD1. The CDR3 has 13 residues. Germline CDR1 SNHLY, CDR2 FYNNEI. Trimming took 4 bases from V and 6 from J; bases not matched to a gene: 2.

This clone was picked up one time. V gene TRBV7-3 combines with J gene TRBJ2-7; 8 bases match TRBD2. J gave up 1 base and V 4 bases, and 15 bases lay outside the gene matches. CDR1 is SGHTA and CDR2 is FQGTGA in the germline V gene. The CDR3 is made up of 18 amino acids. CDR3 sequence (DNA): TGTGCCAGCAGCTCCGCAGCCTGGAGTCGGGGGGGATCCTACGAGCAGTACTTC. It codes for CASSSAAWSRGGSYEQYF.

The chain combines TRBV2 with TRBJ1-3, with a tentative D call TRBD1 (5 bases). V shed 5 bases and J shed 5 bases, with 7 bases lying between them. Germline loops: CDR1 SNHLY, CDR2 FYNNEI. The CDR3 sequence is 12 residues long. The CDR3 loop reads CASSQGRNTIYF. CDR3 coding DNA: TGTGCCAGCAGTCAGGGCCGAAACACCATATATTTT.

In its sample, this clone was seen once. The chain joins TRBV7-2 to TRBJ2-1, with 9 bases identical to TRBD1. Looked up from germline, CDR1 is SGHTA and CDR2 is FQGNSA. The CDR3 totals 15 residues. V lost 3 bases to trimming and J lost 7 bases; unmatched junction nucleotides: 7. As DNA, the CDR3 is TGTGCCAGCAGCTTCCGGACAGGGGTGTGGAATGAGCAGTTCTTC. Encoded protein: CASSFRTGVWNEQFF.

The V and J genes are TRBV5-1 and TRBJ2-3; TRBD2 agrees at 12 bases. This CDR3 comprises 16 residues. The junction had 4 bases not matched to a gene; V was cut back by 0 bases and J by 5 bases. In germline, CDR1 is SGHRS, CDR2 YFSETQ. CDR3 sequence: CASSLGLAGDVDTQYF. CDR3 bases: TGCGCCAGCAGCTTGGGACTAGCGGGGGATGTAGATACGCAGTATTTT.

This clone was detected only once. CDR3 loop: CASSEFKGGGEKLFF. The CDR3 DNA sequence: TGTGCCAGCAGTGAGTTTAAGGGAGGTGGAGAAAAACTGTTTTTT. V usage is TRBV28 and J usage is TRBJ1-4; no clear D gene. CDR1 is MDHEN and CDR2 is SYDVKM in the germline V gene. The CDR3 spans 15 residues. Trimming removed 5 bases at V and 8 bases at J, with 18 bases between.

This clone appeared a few times. The chain is built from TRBV7-9 and TRBJ1-5; a possible D gene is TRBD1 (6 bases). With 6 bases removed from V and 6 bases from J, the gap between germline ends came to 15 bases. CDR3 size: 14 residues. Germline CDR1 is SEHNR and CDR2 is FQNEAQ (reference sequence). In DNA, the CDR3 is TGTGCCAGCAGTTCTTATCAGGGGATTCAGCCCCAGCATTTT. Its protein product is CASSSYQGIQPQHF.

V usage is TRBV29-1 and J usage is TRBJ2-7; a weak D match, TRBD1 (6 bases). Per germline, CDR1 SQVTM and CDR2 ANQGSEA. The CDR3 is made up of 14 amino acids. Trimming shortened V by 6 bases and J by 2 bases, and 17 bases separated the two germline ends. In nucleotides, the CDR3 is TGCAGCGTCTCAATCAAAGGGGACACCTACGAGCAGTACTTC. Protein product: CSVSIKGDTYEQYF.

The V and J genes are TRBV7-3 and TRBJ1-2, with unresolved D. The CDR3 totals 12 residues. Germline V gene data show CDR1 as SGHTA and CDR2 as FQGTGA. Trimming pared 0 bases from V and 6 bases from J, leaving 5 bases between. The CDR3 here is CASSLTGDGYTF. DNA for the CDR3: TGTGCCAGCAGCTTAACAGGAGATGGCTACACCTTC. Full variable domain (missing parts from reference TRBV7-3 and TRBJ1-2): GAGVSQTPSNKVTEKGKYVELRCDPISGHTALYWYRQSLGQGPEFLIYFQGTGAADDSGLPNDRFFAVRPEGSVSTLKIQRTERGDSAVYLCASSLTGDGYTFGSGTRLTVV.